A single sample gave rise to the 17 T cell receptor beta chains below, sequenced in a study of graft-versus-host responses after intestinal transplantation. Their specific antigens are unknown. TCRdb's table, derived via immunoSEQ multiplex PCR, lists solely in-frame clones and lacks some. The sample includes around 110,000 clones, less than 95% of them seen just once. The sample in question was unstimulated CD4+ T cells sorted from spleen or lymph node cells, obtained before intestinal transplant. The receptor set was obtained from a human donor who received an intestinal transplant.

The chain has TRBV5-1 and TRBJ2-5; D ambiguous. This CDR3 is 14 amino acids long. Germline CDR1 is SGHRS and CDR2 is YFSETQ. V gave up 4 bases and J gave up 5 bases, with 15 bases separating them. CDR3 in amino acids: CASSPMGRVETQYF. The CDR3 region has the DNA TGCGCCAGCAGCCCGATGGGCAGAGTGGAGACCCAGTACTTC.

The chain uses TRBV7-9 and TRBJ1-4, with TRBD1 as a possible D gene (5 bases). In germline, CDR1 is SEHNR, CDR2 FQNEAQ (reference sequence). Trimming took 3 bases from V and 7 from J, leaving 12 bases between them. The CDR3 loop spans 14 amino acids. The CDR3 here is CASSFARDGEKLFF. For the CDR3, the DNA is TGTGCCAGCAGCTTCGCCAGGGATGGTGAAAAACTGTTTTTT.

The rearrangement links TRBV7-9 to TRBJ1-3; 9 positions agree with TRBD1. V trimming: 0 bases; J trimming: 2 bases; junction bases outside the gene matches: 8. Germline CDR1 SEHNR, CDR2 FQNEAQ (reference sequence). The length of the CDR3 is 18 residues. DNA for the CDR3: TGTGCCAGCAGCTTAGCCTGGGGCCGGGACAGGGCTGGAAACACCATATATTTT. Translating gives CASSLAWGRDRAGNTIYF.

As for this clone: At one of its ends the junction is not consistent with the germline gene, which may arise from a read error. The V gene is TRBV10-2, the J gene TRBJ1-1; TRBD1 might be the D (5 bases). This CDR3 spans 15 amino acids. The germline gives CDR1 WSHSY, CDR2 SAAADI. CDR3 DNA: TGCGCCAGCAGGCCGGGGGGTTGGGGAAACACTGAAGTTTTCTTT. It is translated as CASRPGGWGNTEVFF.

The V and J genes are TRBV18 and TRBJ1-4; D unclear. Per germline, CDR1 KGHSH and CDR2 LQKENI. The CDR3 is made up of 12 amino acids. Trimming left V 3 bases short and J 12 bases short, with 11 bases between. This CDR3 reads CASSPVPGELFF. As DNA, the CDR3 is TGTGCCAGCTCACCGGTCCCGGGAGAACTGTTTTTT.

The chain couples TRBV7-9 to TRBJ2-5, with 11 bases that match TRBD2. This CDR3 comprises 15 residues. V was clipped by 9 bases and J by 7 bases; unmatched bases: 13. Germline V gene data show CDR1 as SEHNR and CDR2 as FQNEAQ (reference sequence). This CDR3 reads CASGFLAGGVGTQYF. As DNA, the CDR3 is TGTGCCAGTGGATTCCTAGCGGGGGGAGTTGGGACCCAGTACTTC.

V is TRBV6-5 and J is TRBJ1-5; 7 bases agree with TRBD1. V gave up 4 bases and J gave up 0 bases; unmatched junction bases: 3. The CDR3 sequence is 15 residues long. CDR1 and CDR2 from the germline V gene are MNHEY and SVGAGI. DNA for the CDR3: TGTGCCAGCAGTTTAAACAGGGGTAGCAATCAGCCCCAGCATTTT. It codes for CASSLNRGSNQPQHF.

The genes are TRBV2 and TRBJ1-3; D is unresolved. V was clipped by 5 bases and J by 5 bases, with 10 bases between them. Germline V gives CDR1 SNHLY, CDR2 FYNNEI. The CDR3 loop spans 13 amino acids. CDR3 DNA: TGTGCCAGCAGTCCGACAACCAGAAACACCATATATTTT. Translated: CASSPTTRNTIYF.

V and J are TRBV2 and TRBJ1-5, with 8 bases identical to TRBD1. V trimming: 6 bases; J trimming: 3 bases; junction bases outside the gene matches: 10. Per the germline V gene, CDR1 is SNHLY and CDR2 is FYNNEI. There are 16 residues in the CDR3. CDR3 residues: CASSLLDRGYNQPQHF. The CDR3 nucleotides are TGTGCCAGCAGCCTATTAGACAGGGGCTACAATCAGCCCCAGCATTTT. The full variable domain, rest sourced from reference TRBV2 and TRBJ1-5, is EPEVTQTPSHQVTQMGQEVILRCVPISNHLYFYWYRQILGQKVEFLVSFYNNEISEKSEIFDDQFSVERPDGSNFTLKIRSTKLEDSAMYFCASSLLDRGYNQPQHFGDGTRLSIL.

The chain employs TRBV5-8 and TRBJ2-3; D not certain. Germline V lookup: CDR1 SGHTS, CDR2 YDEGEE. V was cut by 2 bases and J by 5 bases, with 6 bases left in between. The CDR3 has 12 residues. This chain's CDR3 is CASSFLLDTQYF. CDR3 nucleotides: TGTGCCAGCAGCTTTCTACTAGATACGCAGTATTTT.

The V and J genes are TRBV30 and TRBJ2-7; D gene ambiguous. V was pared by 2 bases and J by 1 base, with 9 bases between. CDR3 length: 13 amino acids. CDR1 and CDR2 from the germline V gene are GTSNPN and SVGIG (reference sequence). CDR3 amino acids: CAWSPPSSYEQYF. In DNA form, the CDR3 reads TGTGCCTGGAGTCCCCCGTCTTCCTACGAGCAGTACTTC.

This chain links TRBV6-5 with TRBJ2-7, with D possibly being TRBD2 (7 bases). Germline CDR1 and CDR2: MNHEY and SVGAGI. The CDR3 runs 13 residues. Trimming removed 0 bases at V and 7 bases at J, with 10 bases between. CDR3 amino acids: CASSYSGGGEQYF. The CDR3, as DNA: TGTGCCAGCAGTTACTCAGGGGGAGGGGAGCAGTACTTC.

The genes are TRBV6-6 and TRBJ1-1; D is uncertain. Deletions cut 0 bases from V and 9 bases from J, with 11 bases between. This CDR3 contains 13 residues. Germline V gene lookup returns CDR1 MNHNY and CDR2 SVGAGI (reference sequence). The CDR3 protein is CASSYSIDKQAFF. CDR3 bases: TGTGCCAGCAGTTACTCGATAGATAAACAAGCTTTCTTT.

The rearrangement uses TRBV5-1 and TRBJ1-6; D uncertain. Trimming took off 3 bases at V and 0 bases at J, with 10 bases between the two ends. The length of the CDR3 is 16 residues. Germline V gene lookup returns CDR1 SGHRS and CDR2 YFSETQ. Written as DNA, the CDR3 is TGCGCCAGCAGCTCACAGCTGAGCTCCTATAATTCACCCCTCCACTTT. This sequence encodes CASSSQLSSYNSPLHF.

The chain employs TRBV7-9 and TRBJ2-4; D remains unclear. The CDR3 is 11 residues long. Trimming removed 8 bases from V and 8 bases from J, with 10 bases in between. Germline CDR1 and CDR2: SEHNR and FQNEAQ (reference sequence). The CDR3 DNA reads TGTGCCAGCGCTACTTCCCACATTCAGTACTTC. Its translation: CASATSHIQYF.

The rearrangement joins TRBV6-4 to TRBJ2-2; D unclear. There are 14 residues in the CDR3. V gave up 4 bases and J gave up 0 bases, with 6 bases separating them. Per germline, CDR1 MRHNA and CDR2 SNTAGT. The CDR3 here is CASSVQANTGELFF. The CDR3 coding sequence is TGTGCCAGCAGTGTTCAGGCGAACACCGGGGAGCTGTTTTTT.

This clone occurred once. This chain connects TRBV20-1 to TRBJ2-7; D is perhaps TRBD2 (6 bases). The V gene's germline CDR1 is DFQATT and CDR2 SNEGSKA (reference sequence). The V end was cut by 6 bases, the J end by 4 bases, with 10 bases between. The CDR3 totals 11 residues. The CDR3: CSAVAEYEQYF. The CDR3 DNA follows: TGCAGTGCGGTAGCGGAGTACGAGCAGTACTTC.